This is a list of T cell receptor beta chains from one sample in a study of blood T cell repertoires in COVID-19. Measured with immunoSEQ multiplex PCR; TCRdb has only the in-frame clones, and not every one. The sample holds 200,000 to 250,000 clones; approximately 89% are singletons and the top ten take under 4.5%. The material sequenced was PBMCs or T cells enriched from blood (not recorded which). All receptors derive from a woman in her thirties who had been exposed to COVID-19. Both conserved end residues are part of each CDR3. A D gene is named only where the DNA matches it firmly. Size is stated for part of the rows, as once, few or many counts, or as a class when the clone is expanded.

V gene,clone size,J gene,D gene,CDR3 protein,CDR3 DNA
TRBV7-6,NA,TRBJ2-5,TRBD2,CASSLTGEGRGFETQYF,TGTGCCAGCAGCTTAACGGGGGAGGGGAGGGGATTCGAGACCCAGTACTTC
TRBV19,NA,TRBJ2-1,TRBD2,CASSPGLADEQFF,TGTGCCAGTAGTCCGGGACTAGCGGATGAGCAGTTCTTC
TRBV6-4,NA,TRBJ2-7,TRBD2,CASSPDPGLVFYEQYF,TGTGCCAGCAGCCCGGATCCGGGACTAGTCTTCTACGAGCAGTACTTC
TRBV7-9,once,TRBJ1-1,TRBD1,CASSLGVGQGRSKNTEAFF,TGTGCCAGCAGCTTAGGAGTCGGACAGGGGCGAAGCAAGAACACTGAAGCTTTCTTT
TRBV5-1,NA,TRBJ1-6,TRBD1,CASSTGTGNSPLHF,TGCGCCAGCAGCACCGGGACAGGGAATTCACCCCTCCACTTT
TRBV12-3/TRBV12-4,NA,TRBJ2-7,NA,CASSLHRNEQYF,TGTGCCAGCAGTTTACACAGGAATGAGCAGTACTTC
TRBV27,NA,TRBJ2-1,TRBD2,CASASLSGRAYNEQFF,TGTGCCAGCGCATCTCTGAGCGGGAGGGCCTACAATGAGCAGTTCTTC
TRBV19,NA,TRBJ2-2,TRBD1,CASRDLGTGYTGELFF,TGTGCCAGTAGGGATCTAGGGACAGGGTACACCGGGGAGCTGTTTTTT
TRBV7-6,NA,TRBJ2-3,TRBD2,CASSLDSGSTDTQYF,TGTGCCAGCAGCTTAGATAGCGGGAGCACAGATACGCAGTATTTT
TRBV11-2,NA,TRBJ2-2,TRBD2,CASERGSGTGELFF,TGTGCCAGCGAGCGGGGTTCCGGGACCGGGGAGCTGTTTTTT
TRBV14,NA,TRBJ2-7,NA,CASSQGASAYYEQYF,TGTGCCAGCAGCCAAGGGGCTAGCGCATACTACGAGCAGTACTTC
TRBV30,NA,TRBJ1-4,TRBD1,CAWSHIGTGRVWNEKLFF,TGTGCCTGGAGTCATATTGGGACAGGGAGGGTATGGAATGAAAAACTGTTTTTT
TRBV4-1,NA,TRBJ2-3,TRBD2,CATPRKVTSGRQDTQYF,TGCGCCACCCCAAGGAAGGTAACTAGCGGGAGACAAGATACGCAGTATTTT
TRBV9,NA,TRBJ2-6,TRBD1,CASSETGAGANVLTF,TGTGCCAGCAGCGAGACAGGGGCAGGGGCCAACGTCCTGACTTTC
TRBV3-1/TRBV3-2,NA,TRBJ2-7,NA,CASGNTGSEQYF,TGTGCCAGCGGCAATACCGGGTCCGAGCAGTACTTC
TRBV28,NA,TRBJ1-1,NA,CASSFLDRPNTEAFF,TGTGCCAGCAGTTTCCTGGACAGACCGAACACTGAAGCTTTCTTT
TRBV5-1,NA,TRBJ1-1,TRBD1,CASSLGQGAGTEAFF,TGCGCCAGCAGCTTAGGACAGGGGGCCGGCACTGAAGCTTTCTTT
TRBV18,NA,TRBJ2-5,TRBD2,CASSPGTSGIETQYF,TGTGCCAGCTCACCAGGGACTAGCGGGATCGAGACCCAGTACTTC
TRBV9,NA,TRBJ1-3,NA,CASSVDVGAPIYF,TGTGCCAGCAGCGTAGACGTGGGGGCCCCCATATATTTT
TRBV6-2/TRBV6-3,NA,TRBJ2-5,NA,CASSGVTHSLYF,TGTGCCAGCAGTGGAGTGACCCACTCTCTATACTTC
TRBV19,NA,TRBJ2-7,TRBD2,CASSKTSGDYEQYF,TGTGCCAGTAGTAAGACTAGCGGGGACTACGAGCAGTACTTC
TRBV18,NA,TRBJ2-1,TRBD2,CASSPPGLAAYNEQFF,TGTGCCAGCTCACCACCCGGACTAGCGGCCTACAATGAGCAGTTCTTC
TRBV19,NA,TRBJ2-4,NA,CASSIGKQNIQYF,TGTGCCAGTAGTATCGGGAAGCAAAACATTCAGTACTTC
TRBV15,NA,TRBJ1-2,TRBD1,CATSRVMGQPVTF,TGTGCCACCAGCAGAGTGATGGGACAGCCGGTCACCTTC
TRBV9,NA,TRBJ2-1,NA,CASSVGIGGTYNEQFF,TGTGCCAGCAGCGTAGGTATTGGCGGGACGTACAATGAGCAGTTCTTC
TRBV5-6,NA,TRBJ1-5,NA,CASSLYDGVNQPQHF,TGTGCCAGCAGCTTGTACGACGGAGTCAATCAGCCCCAGCATTTT
TRBV28,NA,TRBJ1-2,TRBD1,CASRSDRGKDYGYTF,TGTGCCAGCAGATCCGACAGGGGAAAGGACTATGGCTACACCTTC
TRBV7-2,once,TRBJ1-1,NA,CASSLALRDPGGEAFF,TGTGCCAGCAGCTTAGCTTTAAGGGATCCCGGGGGGGAAGCTTTCTTT
TRBV7-2,NA,TRBJ1-4,NA,CASSLARGNEKLFF,TGTGCCAGCAGCCTAGCGCGGGGTAATGAAAAACTGTTTTTT
TRBV6-5,NA,TRBJ1-1,TRBD1,CASRGTGLAEAFF,TGTGCCAGCAGGGGGACAGGGTTGGCTGAAGCTTTCTTT
TRBV19,NA,TRBJ2-1,NA,CASSTLDRYNEQFF,TGTGCCAGTAGTACCCTTGACAGGTACAATGAGCAGTTCTTC
TRBV11-2,NA,TRBJ2-3,NA,CASSSDRSTDTQYF,TGTGCCAGCAGCTCCGACAGAAGCACAGATACGCAGTATTTT
TRBV6-2/TRBV6-3,NA,TRBJ2-1,TRBD2,CASSIAGNEQFF,TGTGCCAGCAGTATAGCGGGGAATGAGCAGTTCTTC
TRBV28,NA,TRBJ2-3,TRBD2,CASSFCLAGGPRQDTQYF,TGTGCCAGCAGTTTTTGTCTAGCGGGAGGGCCCCGTCAAGATACGCAGTATTTT
TRBV3-1/TRBV3-2,once,TRBJ1-4,NA,CASSQESIEKLFF,TGTGCCAGCAGCCAAGAGTCCATTGAAAAACTGTTTTTT
TRBV5-6,NA,TRBJ2-7,TRBD2,CASSRGLAGYEQYF,TGTGCCAGCAGCCGGGGACTAGCGGGATACGAGCAGTACTTC
TRBV9,NA,TRBJ1-1,NA,CASSVGAGNTEAFF,TGTGCCAGCAGCGTAGGGGCAGGGAACACTGAAGCTTTCTTT
TRBV19,NA,TRBJ1-1,NA,CASSIVPGGPTEAFF,TGTGCCAGTAGTATAGTTCCCGGGGGGCCCACTGAAGCTTTCTTT
TRBV10-3,NA,TRBJ2-2,NA,CAAGSPGNLNTGELFF,TGTGCCGCCGGGAGCCCGGGCAATCTAAACACCGGGGAGCTGTTTTTT
TRBV30,NA,TRBJ1-1,TRBD1,CAWSRPRTGNTEAFF,TGTGCCTGGAGTCGACCAAGGACAGGCAACACTGAAGCTTTCTTT
TRBV23-1,once,TRBJ1-6,NA,CASSQTSSAAYNSPLHF,TGCGCCAGCAGTCAAACCTCCTCGGCGGCCTATAATTCACCCCTCCACTTT
TRBV10-3,NA,TRBJ1-5,NA,CAISPDISNQPQHF,TGTGCCATCAGTCCGGACATTAGCAATCAGCCCCAGCATTTT
TRBV11-2,NA,TRBJ2-1,NA,CASRTLFYEQFF,TGTGCCAGCAGGACACTTTTCTATGAGCAGTTCTTC
TRBV7-8,NA,TRBJ2-1,TRBD2,CASSIHRTSGDNEQFF,TGTGCCAGCAGCATCCACCGGACTAGCGGAGACAATGAGCAGTTCTTC
TRBV5-1,once,TRBJ2-6,TRBD2,CASSGLAGVGANVLTF,TGCGCCAGCAGCGGACTAGCGGGAGTTGGGGCCAACGTCCTGACTTTC
TRBV10-3,NA,TRBJ2-2,NA,CAIRGTGDTGELFF,TGTGCCATCAGGGGGACGGGGGACACCGGGGAGCTGTTTTTT
TRBV5-1,few,TRBJ1-4,TRBD1,CASSGTGELF,TGCGCCAGCAGCGGGACAGGGGAACTTTTT
TRBV19,NA,TRBJ2-7,NA,CASGGGRRESEQYF,TGTGCCAGTGGGGGCGGGAGAAGAGAATCCGAGCAGTACTTC
TRBV7-2,NA,TRBJ1-5,NA,CASSFVTGANQPQHF,TGTGCCAGCAGCTTCGTCACAGGTGCCAATCAGCCCCAGCATTTT
TRBV28,NA,TRBJ2-3,TRBD1,CASSTGTGLSTDTQYF,TGTGCCAGCAGTACCGGGACAGGGCTGTCGACAGATACGCAGTATTTT
TRBV7-6,once,TRBJ1-4,TRBD1,CASSSDRGLGEKLFF,TGTGCCAGCAGCTCGGACAGGGGGCTAGGGGAAAAACTGTTTTTT
TRBV5-1,NA,TRBJ2-2,NA,CASSPLGLARNTGELFF,TGCGCCAGCAGCCCCCTGGGGCTAGCGAGGAACACCGGGGAGCTGTTTTTT
TRBV9,NA,TRBJ2-3,NA,CASSVRLVADTQYF,TGTGCCAGCAGCGTAAGACTAGTAGCAGATACGCAGTATTTT
TRBV9,NA,TRBJ2-5,NA,CASSVEGRGQETQYF,TGTGCCAGCAGCGTAGAAGGACGGGGGCAAGAGACCCAGTACTTC
TRBV5-6,NA,TRBJ1-2,TRBD1,CASSSEDRGFGNGYTF,TGTGCCAGCAGCTCAGAAGACAGGGGGTTCGGAAATGGCTACACCTTC
TRBV5-5,NA,TRBJ2-1,NA,CASSLGTYNEQFF,TGTGCCAGCAGCTTGGGGACTTACAATGAGCAGTTCTTC
TRBV21-1,NA,TRBJ2-1,NA,CASTLKDREDNNEQFF,TGTGCCAGCACCCTAAAGGACAGGGAAGATAACAATGAGCAGTTCTTC
TRBV5-1,NA,TRBJ2-3,NA,CASSLRRGNGTDTQYF,TGCGCCAGCAGCTTGAGAAGGGGAAATGGCACAGATACGCAGTATTTT
TRBV3-1/TRBV3-2,NA,TRBJ1-1,NA,CASSQVMGQTNTEAFF,TGTGCCAGCAGCCAAGTTATGGGCCAAACGAACACTGAAGCTTTCTTT